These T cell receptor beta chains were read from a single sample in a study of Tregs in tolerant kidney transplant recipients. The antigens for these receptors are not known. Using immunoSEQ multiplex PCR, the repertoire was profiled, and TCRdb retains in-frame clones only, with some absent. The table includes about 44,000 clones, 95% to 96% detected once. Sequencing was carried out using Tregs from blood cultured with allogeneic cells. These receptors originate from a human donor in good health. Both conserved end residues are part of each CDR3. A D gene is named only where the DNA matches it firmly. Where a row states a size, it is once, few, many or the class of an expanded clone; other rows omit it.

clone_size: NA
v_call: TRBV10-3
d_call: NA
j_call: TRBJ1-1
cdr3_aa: CAISLLMDTEAFF
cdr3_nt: TGTGCCATCAGTCTCCTCATGGACACTGAAGCTTTCTTT

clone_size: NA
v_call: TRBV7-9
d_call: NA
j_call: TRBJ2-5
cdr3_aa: CASSPNQATGTQYF
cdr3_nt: TGTGCCAGCAGCCCTAATCAGGCCACCGGGACCCAGTACTTC

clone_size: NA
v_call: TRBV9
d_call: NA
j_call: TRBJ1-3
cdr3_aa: CASSYQAQLGFSGNTIYF
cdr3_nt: TGTGCCAGCAGTTACCAGGCCCAACTAGGCTTTTCTGGAAACACCATATATTTT

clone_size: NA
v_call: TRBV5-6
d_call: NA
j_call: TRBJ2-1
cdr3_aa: CASSIQVLEQFF
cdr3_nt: TGTGCCAGCAGCATCCAGGTTTTAGAGCAGTTCTTC

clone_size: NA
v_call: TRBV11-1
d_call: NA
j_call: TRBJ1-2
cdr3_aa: CASSIRGPWGYTF
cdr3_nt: TGTGCCAGCAGTATTCGGGGACCGTGGGGCTACACCTTC

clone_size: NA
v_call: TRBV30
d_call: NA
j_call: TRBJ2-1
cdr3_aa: CAWNREREQFF
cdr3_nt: TGTGCCTGGAACCGCGAGCGGGAGCAGTTCTTC

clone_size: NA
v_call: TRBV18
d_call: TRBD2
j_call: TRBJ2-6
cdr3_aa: CASSPNALLAGSSGANVLTF
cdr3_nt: TGTGCCAGCTCACCGAATGCCCTACTAGCGGGGAGCTCTGGGGCCAACGTCCTGACTTTC

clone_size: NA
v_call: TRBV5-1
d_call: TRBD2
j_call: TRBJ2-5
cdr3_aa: CASSLEGLAGGETQYF
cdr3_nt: TGCGCCAGCAGCTTGGAGGGACTAGCGGGAGGGGAGACCCAGTACTTC

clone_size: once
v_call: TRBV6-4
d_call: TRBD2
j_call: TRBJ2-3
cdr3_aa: CASSAGGATDTQYF
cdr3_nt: TGTGCCAGCAGTGCCGGGGGGGCCACAGATACGCAGTATTTT

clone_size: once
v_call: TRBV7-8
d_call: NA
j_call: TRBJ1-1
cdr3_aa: CASSLTLSNTEAFF
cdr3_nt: TGTGCCAGCAGCTTAACCCTCTCCAACACTGAAGCTTTCTTT

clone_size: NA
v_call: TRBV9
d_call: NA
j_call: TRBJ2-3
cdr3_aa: CASSVGTSTFTDTQYF
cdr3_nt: TGTGCCAGCAGCGTGGGAACTAGCACCTTCACAGATACGCAGTATTTT

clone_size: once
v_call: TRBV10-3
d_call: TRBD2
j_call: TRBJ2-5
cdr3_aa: CAINPGLAEPETQYF
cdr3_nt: TGTGCCATCAACCCGGGACTAGCGGAACCAGAGACCCAGTACTTC

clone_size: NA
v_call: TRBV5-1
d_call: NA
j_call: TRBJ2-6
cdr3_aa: CASSPGTASGANVLTF
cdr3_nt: TGCGCCAGCAGCCCCGGGACGGCCTCTGGGGCCAACGTCCTGACTTTC

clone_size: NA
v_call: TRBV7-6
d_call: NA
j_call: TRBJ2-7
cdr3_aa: CASTDRGRDEQYF
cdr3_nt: TGTGCCAGCACAGACCGGGGACGGGACGAGCAGTACTTC

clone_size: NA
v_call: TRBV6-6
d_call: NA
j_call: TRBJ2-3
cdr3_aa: CASSYGQGKTDTQYF
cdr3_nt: TGTGCCAGCAGTTACGGGCAGGGCAAAACAGATACGCAGTATTTT

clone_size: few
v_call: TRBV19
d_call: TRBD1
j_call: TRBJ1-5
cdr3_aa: CASGTGVIQPQHF
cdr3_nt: TGTGCCAGTGGGACAGGGGTGATTCAGCCCCAGCATTTT

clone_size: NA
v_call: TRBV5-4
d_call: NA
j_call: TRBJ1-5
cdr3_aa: CASSSMNSNQPQHF
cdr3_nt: TGTGCCAGCAGCTCGATGAATAGCAATCAGCCCCAGCATTTT

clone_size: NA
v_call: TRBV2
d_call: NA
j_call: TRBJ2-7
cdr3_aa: CASSEGGRVGSTTIEQYF
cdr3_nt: TGTGCCAGCAGTGAAGGGGGTAGGGTTGGGAGTACTACGATCGAGCAGTACTTC

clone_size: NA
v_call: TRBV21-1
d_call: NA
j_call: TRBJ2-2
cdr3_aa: CASSKGGTEFETGELFF
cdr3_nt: TGTGCCAGCAGCAAAGGGGGGACAGAGTTCGAGACCGGGGAGCTGTTTTTT

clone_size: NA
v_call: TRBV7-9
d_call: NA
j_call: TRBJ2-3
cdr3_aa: CASSNTGLTDTQYF
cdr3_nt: TGTGCCAGCAGCAACACTGGACTGACAGATACGCAGTATTTT

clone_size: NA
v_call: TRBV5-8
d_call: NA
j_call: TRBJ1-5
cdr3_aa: CASGVRVGQPQHF
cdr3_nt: TGTGCCAGCGGCGTCAGGGTCGGACAGCCCCAGCATTTT

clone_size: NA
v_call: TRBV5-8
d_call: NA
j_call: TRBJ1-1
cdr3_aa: CASRRTLNTEAFF
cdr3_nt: TGTGCCAGCAGGCGGACTTTGAACACTGAAGCTTTCTTT

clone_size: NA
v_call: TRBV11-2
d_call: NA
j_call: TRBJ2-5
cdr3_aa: CASSLSRGDWETQYF
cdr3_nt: TGTGCCAGCAGCTTGTCCAGGGGGGATTGGGAGACCCAGTACTTC

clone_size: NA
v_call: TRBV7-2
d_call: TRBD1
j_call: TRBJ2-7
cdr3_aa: CASSLVSGWDSSYEQYF
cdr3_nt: TGTGCCAGCAGCTTAGTGAGTGGCTGGGACAGTTCCTACGAGCAGTACTTC

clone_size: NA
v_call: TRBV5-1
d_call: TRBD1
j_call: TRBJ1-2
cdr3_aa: CASSFRAGTGASSYGYTF
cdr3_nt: TGCGCCAGCAGCTTCAGAGCCGGGACAGGGGCCTCGAGCTATGGCTACACCTTC

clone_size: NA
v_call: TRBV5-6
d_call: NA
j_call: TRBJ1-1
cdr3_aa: CASSGGPYTEAFF
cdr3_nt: TGTGCCAGCAGCGGCGGACCTTACACTGAAGCTTTCTTT

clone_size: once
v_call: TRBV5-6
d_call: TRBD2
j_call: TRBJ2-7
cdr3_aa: CASSRRTSGLYEQYF
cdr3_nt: TGTGCCAGCAGCAGGAGGACTAGCGGGCTCTACGAGCAGTACTTC

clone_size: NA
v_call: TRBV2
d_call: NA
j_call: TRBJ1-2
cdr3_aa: CASRRGGQGGDTF
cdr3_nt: TGTGCCAGCAGAAGAGGGGGGCAGGGCGGGGACACCTTC

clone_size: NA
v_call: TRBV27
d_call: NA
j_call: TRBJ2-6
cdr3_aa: CASSLFGNPYSGANVLTF
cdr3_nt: TGTGCCAGCAGTTTATTTGGCAACCCGTACTCTGGGGCCAACGTCCTGACTTTC

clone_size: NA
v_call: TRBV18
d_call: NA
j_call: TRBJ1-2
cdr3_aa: CASSLTALNYGYTF
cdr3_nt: TGTGCCAGCTCACTGACAGCCCTTAACTATGGCTACACCTTC

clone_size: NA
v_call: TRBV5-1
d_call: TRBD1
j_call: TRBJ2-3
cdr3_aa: CASSLGGGTDTQYF
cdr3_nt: TGCGCCAGCAGCCTAGGGGGCGGCACAGATACGCAGTATTTT

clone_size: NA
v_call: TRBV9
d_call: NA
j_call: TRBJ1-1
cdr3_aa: CASSVEPRVNTEAFF
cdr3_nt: TGTGCCAGCAGCGTAGAACCAAGGGTGAACACTGAAGCTTTCTTT

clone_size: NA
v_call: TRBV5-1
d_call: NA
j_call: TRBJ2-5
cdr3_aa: CASSLLQGTQYF
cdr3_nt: TGCGCCAGCAGCTTGCTCCAGGGGACCCAGTACTTC

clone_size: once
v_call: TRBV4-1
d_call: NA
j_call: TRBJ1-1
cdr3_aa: CASSRQSRVTEAFF
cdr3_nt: TGCGCCAGCAGCCGCCAGAGTAGGGTGACTGAAGCTTTCTTT

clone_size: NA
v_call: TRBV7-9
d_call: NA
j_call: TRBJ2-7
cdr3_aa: CASSSRLAAAYEQYF
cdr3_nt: TGTGCCAGCAGCTCCCGACTGGCGGCAGCCTACGAGCAGTACTTC

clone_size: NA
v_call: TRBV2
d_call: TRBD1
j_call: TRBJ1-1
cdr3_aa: CASMRSGGETEAFF
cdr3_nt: TGTGCCAGCATGAGGTCAGGGGGCGAGACTGAAGCTTTCTTT

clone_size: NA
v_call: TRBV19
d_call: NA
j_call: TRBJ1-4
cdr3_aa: CASSIFDGGEKLFF
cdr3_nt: TGTGCCAGTAGTATATTTGACGGGGGTGAAAAACTGTTTTTT

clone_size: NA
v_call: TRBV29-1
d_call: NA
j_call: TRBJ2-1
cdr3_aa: CSVEDRNYNEQFF
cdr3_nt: TGCAGCGTTGAAGACAGAAACTACAATGAGCAGTTCTTC

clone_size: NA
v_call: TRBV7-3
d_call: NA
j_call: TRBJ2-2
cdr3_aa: CASSPGRGTGELFF
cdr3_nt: TGTGCCAGCAGCCCGGGGCGGGGCACCGGGGAGCTGTTTTTT

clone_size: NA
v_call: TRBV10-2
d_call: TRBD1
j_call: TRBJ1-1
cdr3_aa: CASSRQGVGTEAFF
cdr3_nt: TGCGCCAGCAGTCGACAGGGGGTAGGTACTGAAGCTTTCTTT

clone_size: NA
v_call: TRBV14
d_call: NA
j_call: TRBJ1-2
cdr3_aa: CASSLGQADYGYTF
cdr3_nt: TGTGCCAGCAGCCTAGGGCAGGCGGACTATGGCTACACCTTC

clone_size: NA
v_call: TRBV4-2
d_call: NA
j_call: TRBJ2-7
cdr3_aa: CASSPSGAGYEQYF
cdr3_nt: TGTGCCAGCAGCCCTTCCGGGGCAGGCTACGAGCAGTACTTC

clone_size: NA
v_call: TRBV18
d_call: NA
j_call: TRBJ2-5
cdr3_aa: CASSPRWSAGETQYF
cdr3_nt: TGTGCCAGCTCACCACGATGGTCGGCGGGAGAGACCCAGTACTTC

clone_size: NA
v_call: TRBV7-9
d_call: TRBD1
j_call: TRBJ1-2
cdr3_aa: CASSPGDRLGYGYTF
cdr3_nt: TGTGCCAGCAGCCCTGGGGACAGGTTAGGGTATGGCTACACCTTC

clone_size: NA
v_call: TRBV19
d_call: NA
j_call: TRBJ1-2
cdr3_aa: CASTSSRNGYTF
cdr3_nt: TGTGCCAGTACCTCCTCTAGAAATGGCTACACCTTC

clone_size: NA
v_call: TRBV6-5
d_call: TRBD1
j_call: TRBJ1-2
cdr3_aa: CASTPLGKGALGYTF
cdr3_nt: TGTGCCAGCACACCCCTCGGAAAGGGGGCGTTGGGCTACACCTTC